The 27 T cell receptor beta chains given below trace back to one sample, sequenced in a study of identifying expanded T cells in peripheral blood. Generated by immunoSEQ multiplex PCR, the TCRdb table keeps only in-frame clones and is missing some. This sample has more than 85,000 clones, with approximately 88% found just once. Sequencing was carried out using blood. The receptors come from a person aged 18 to 75 in good health.

This chain joins TRBV30 and TRBJ1-2; 9 bases match TRBD1. Germline V gene data show CDR1 as GTSNPN and CDR2 as SVGIG (reference sequence). The CDR3 spans 13 residues. With V trimmed by 0 bases and J by 7 bases, 3 bases remained unmatched. The CDR3 spells CAWSVGQGFGYTF. CDR3 bases: TGTGCCTGGAGTGTGGGACAGGGTTTTGGCTACACCTTC.

The rearrangement links TRBV5-1 to TRBJ1-1; TRBD1 is a possible D gene (5 bases). Trimming stripped 0 bases from V and 0 bases from J, with 9 bases between. Germline CDR1 SGHRS, CDR2 YFSETQ. This CDR3 is 15 amino acids long. This CDR3 reads CASSLAGRVNTEAFF. The CDR3 bases are TGCGCCAGCAGCTTGGCAGGGCGGGTGAACACTGAAGCTTTCTTT.

This clone was counted a single time. The chain joins TRBV11-2 to TRBJ2-2, with 8 positions matching TRBD1. The length of the CDR3 is 16 residues. Germline trimming cut 3 bases from V and 5 bases from J; bases unmatched to any gene: 8. Germline V gene data show CDR1 as SGHAT and CDR2 as FQNNGV. The CDR3: CASSFLRGRSTGELFF. In DNA, the CDR3 is TGTGCCAGCAGCTTCCTCAGGGGGCGGAGTACCGGGGAGCTGTTTTTT.

The rearrangement links TRBV19 to TRBJ2-6; TRBD2 might be the D (7 bases). Trimming removed 5 bases from V and 0 bases from J, with 20 bases in between. The CDR3 runs 19 residues. Germline V gives CDR1 LNHDA, CDR2 SQIVND (reference sequence). The CDR3 nucleotides read TGTGCCAGTAGTTCAACGGGGGGCTCCACCTTCTCTGGGGCCAACGTCCTGACTTTC. Its protein is CASSSTGGSTFSGANVLTF.

This rearrangement joins TRBV7-9 to TRBJ1-6, with 7 bases lining up with TRBD1. The J segment lost 6 bases and the V segment lost 5 bases, leaving 4 bases of the junction unmatched. This CDR3 spans 14 amino acids. Germline V gene lookup returns CDR1 SEHNR and CDR2 FQNEAQ (reference sequence). The CDR3 reads CASSLTGFNSPLHF. CDR3 nucleotides: TGTGCCAGCAGCCTGACAGGGTTTAATTCACCCCTCCACTTT.

The CDR3 DNA is TGTGCCAGTAGCGACAGTTACAAACTGTTTTTT. Translation gives CASSDSYKLFF. The gene calls are TRBV19 and TRBJ1-4, with a tentative D call TRBD1 (5 bases). Between the trimmed V and J ends, which lost 6 bases and 11 bases, there was a span of 10 bases. CDR1 and CDR2 from the germline V gene are LNHDA and SQIVND (reference sequence). The CDR3 length is 11 residues.

The rearrangement links TRBV7-9 to TRBJ2-7, with 9 bases matching TRBD2. Trimming removed 5 bases from V and 6 bases from J; junction bases left unmatched: 8. From germline, CDR1 is SEHNR and CDR2 FQNEAQ (reference sequence). This CDR3 is built from 14 residues. CDR3 in DNA: TGTGCCAGCAGCGCCAGCGGGAGGTACGGCGAGCAGTACTTC. This gives the protein CASSASGRYGEQYF. The variable domain in full, completed from reference TRBV7-9 and TRBJ2-7, reads DTGVSQNPRHKITKRGQNVTFRCDPISEHNRLYWYRQTLGQGPEFLTYFQNEAQLEKSRLLSDRFSAERPKGSFSTLEIQRTEQGDSAMYLCASSASGRYGEQYFGPGTRLTVT.

The V and J genes are TRBV4-2 and TRBJ2-2; TRBD1 aligns across 11 bases. The J segment lost 7 bases and the V segment lost 4 bases, leaving 11 bases of the junction unmatched. Per germline, CDR1 LGHNA and CDR2 YNFKEQ. CDR3 length: 17 residues. This chain's CDR3 is CASSPSGTGGFGGELFF. CDR3 nucleotides: TGTGCCAGCAGCCCATCCGGGACAGGGGGTTTCGGCGGGGAGCTGTTTTTT.

The chain links TRBV27 to TRBJ1-4; D is perhaps TRBD1 (5 bases). The CDR3 loop spans 14 amino acids. Trimming took 6 bases from V and 8 from J, leaving 16 bases between them. The germline gives CDR1 MNHEY, CDR2 SMNVEV (reference sequence). Here the CDR3 DNA reads TGTGCCAGCAGGAAAATCGACAGCTTCGAAAAACTGTTTTTT. It translates to CASRKIDSFEKLFF.

This chain links TRBV13 with TRBJ1-3, with TRBD1 matching 10 bases. Per the germline V gene, CDR1 is PRHDT and CDR2 is FYEKMQ (reference sequence). The CDR3 sequence is 16 residues long. The J segment lost 1 base and the V segment lost 5 bases, leaving 5 bases of the junction unmatched. CDR3 in amino acids: CASSTGTGASGNTIYF. For the CDR3, the DNA is TGTGCCAGCAGCACCGGGACAGGGGCTTCTGGAAACACCATATATTTT. The variable domain in full, with the rest retrieved from reference TRBV13 and TRBJ1-3, is AAGVIQSPRHLIKEKRETATLKCYPIPRHDTVYWYQQGPGQDPQFLISFYEKMQSDKGSIPDRFSAQQFSDYHSELNMSSLELGDSALYFCASSTGTGASGNTIYFGEGSWLTVV.

The gene calls are TRBV7-9 and TRBJ2-7, with 8 positions matching TRBD1. This CDR3 spans 14 amino acids. J was trimmed by 5 bases and V by 2 bases; bases with no gene match: 5. Germline V lookup: CDR1 SEHNR, CDR2 FQNEAQ (reference sequence). CDR3 in amino acids: CASSLRQGNDEQYF. CDR3 coding DNA: TGTGCCAGCAGCTTACGACAGGGGAACGACGAGCAGTACTTC. The variable domain in full, with the rest retrieved from reference TRBV7-9 and TRBJ2-7, is DTGVSQNPRHKITKRGQNVTFRCDPISEHNRLYWYRQTLGQGPEFLTYFQNEAQLEKSRLLSDRFSAERPKGSFSTLEIQRTEQGDSAMYLCASSLRQGNDEQYFGPGTRLTVT.

CDR3 coding DNA: TGTGCCAGCAGTGAAATGAGGGGTTCACCCCTCCACTTT. This gives the protein CASSEMRGSPLHF. The genes are TRBV6-1 and TRBJ1-6; TRBD1 is a possible D gene (5 bases). This CDR3 region has 13 residues. Germline V gives CDR1 MNHNS, CDR2 SASEGT. V was trimmed by 2 bases and J by 9 bases, leaving 8 bases between them.

The rearrangement joins TRBV5-1 to TRBJ2-1; TRBD2 agrees at 7 bases. The CDR3 sequence is 15 residues long. Germline V lookup: CDR1 SGHRS, CDR2 YFSETQ. With 0 bases clipped from V and 5 bases from J, the junction kept 5 bases outside the gene matches. The CDR3 DNA is TGCGCCAGCAGCTTGGATCCTAGCGGCAACAATGAGCAGTTCTTC. Encoded protein: CASSLDPSGNNEQFF.

CDR3 nucleotides: TGTGCCATCACGGTACTCGACTCCTACGAGCAGTACTTC. As protein: CAITVLDSYEQYF. This sequence joins TRBV10-3 and TRBJ2-7, with D unclear. Germline V gene lookup returns CDR1 ENHRY and CDR2 SYGVKD. The CDR3 consists of 13 residues. V lost 7 bases and J 0 bases, leaving 10 bases between the germline ends.

V is TRBV4-2 and J is TRBJ2-2; D is undetermined. The length of the CDR3 is 16 residues. Per germline, CDR1 LGHNA and CDR2 YNFKEQ. Trimming removed 1 base from V and 6 bases from J, with 15 bases in between. The CDR3 region is CASSQVRSHWPGELFF. The DNA for the CDR3 is TGTGCCAGCAGCCAAGTAAGATCTCACTGGCCCGGGGAGCTGTTTTTT.

V usage is TRBV5-4 and J usage is TRBJ1-3; D possibly corresponds to TRBD1 (6 bases). The CDR3 totals 17 residues. Germline lookup yields CDR1 SGHNT and CDR2 YYREEE (reference sequence). The V gene lost 4 bases and the J gene lost 2 bases, with 19 bases spanning the gap. This chain's CDR3 is CASSGGPRRDPGNTIYF. The DNA of the CDR3 is TGTGCCAGCAGCGGGGGGCCGAGGAGGGATCCTGGAAACACCATATATTTT. The variable domain in full, completed from reference TRBV5-4 and TRBJ1-3, reads ETGVTQSPTHLIKTRGQQVTLRCSSQSGHNTVSWYQQALGQGPQFIFQYYREEENGRGNFPPRFSGLQFPNYSSELNVNALELDDSALYLCASSGGPRRDPGNTIYFGEGSWLTVV.

This clone was counted a single time. V and J are TRBV5-1 and TRBJ1-1; perhaps TRBD1 as D (5 bases). Germline V lookup: CDR1 SGHRS, CDR2 YFSETQ. The V end was cut by 4 bases, the J end by 1 base, with 11 bases between. This CDR3 spans 14 amino acids. CDR3 protein: CASSPIGGNTEAFF. The CDR3, as DNA: TGCGCCAGCAGCCCAATCGGGGGGAACACTGAAGCTTTCTTT.

The rearrangement links TRBV28 to TRBJ1-2; no clear D gene. Trimming removed 10 bases from V and 12 bases from J, with 21 bases in between. The germline V gene encodes CDR1 MDHEN and CDR2 SYDVKM. CDR3 length equals 12 residues. The CDR3 DNA reads TGTGCCACCGCGCTAGACAAATACCTCCACACCTTC. This translates into CATALDKYLHTF.

Only a few counts were recorded for this clone. The V and J genes are TRBV30 and TRBJ1-6; 9 bases agree with TRBD1. V lost 1 base and J lost 11; bases outside the gene matches: 3. Germline V CDR1 and CDR2: GTSNPN, SVGIG (reference sequence). CDR3 length: 13 residues. The CDR3 DNA reads as TGTGCCTGGAGTGGTACAGGGGGCACACCCCTCCACTTT. Its protein product is CAWSGTGGTPLHF. Together with reference TRBV30 and TRBJ1-6, the CDR3 gives the full variable domain: SQTIHQWPATLVQPVGSPLSLECTVEGTSNPNLYWYRQAAGRGLQLLFYSVGIGQISSEVPQNLSASRPQDRQFILSSKKLLLSDSGFYLCAWSGTGGTPLHFGNGTRLTVT.

The chain has TRBV18 and TRBJ1-2, with 7 bases aligning to TRBD1. The ends lost 6 bases at V and 3 bases at J; junction bases unmatched: 10. Per the germline V gene, CDR1 is KGHSH and CDR2 is LQKENI. This CDR3 has 15 amino acids. The CDR3 spells CASSLPDREDYGYTF. The CDR3 DNA reads as TGTGCCAGCTCGCTACCCGACAGGGAGGACTATGGCTACACCTTC.

J is TRBJ1-4 and V is TRBV19, with 7 bases matching TRBD1. CDR1 and CDR2 from the germline V gene are LNHDA and SQIVND (reference sequence). Trimming removed 9 bases from V and 8 bases from J; junction bases left unmatched: 9. The CDR3 contains 13 residues. The CDR3 loop reads CASKTGVEEKLFF. The CDR3 DNA reads as TGTGCCAGCAAAACAGGGGTTGAGGAAAAACTGTTTTTT.

The chain links TRBV4-3 to TRBJ2-2, with D possibly TRBD2 on 6 matching bases. This CDR3 is 15 amino acids long. V was shortened by 6 bases and J by 0 bases, with 11 bases between the two germline ends. CDR1 is LGHNA, CDR2 YSLEER, per germline. CDR3: CASSQGLANTGELFF. CDR3 bases: TGCGCCAGCAGTCAGGGACTCGCGAACACCGGGGAGCTGTTTTTT.

The chain links TRBV19 to TRBJ1-2, with D possibly being TRBD1 (5 bases). CDR1 and CDR2 from the germline V gene are LNHDA and SQIVND (reference sequence). This CDR3 region has 14 residues. Between the trimmed V and J ends, which lost 2 bases and 4 bases, there was a span of 11 bases. Here the CDR3 reads CASSIREGTYGYTF. The CDR3 bases are TGTGCCAGTAGTATAAGAGAAGGGACCTATGGCTACACCTTC.

V gene TRBV27 combines with J gene TRBJ1-5, with D possibly TRBD1 on 6 matching bases. V was pared by 7 bases and J by 7 bases, with 14 bases between. Germline loops: CDR1 MNHEY, CDR2 SMNVEV (reference sequence). The CDR3 has 13 amino acids. CDR3 protein: CASTSGGHQPQHF. CDR3 in DNA: TGTGCCAGCACCTCCGGGGGGCACCAGCCCCAGCATTTT.

As DNA, the CDR3 is TGTGCCAGCAGCTTAATTATTAACACCGGGGAGCTGTTTTTT. Translated: CASSLIINTGELFF. The rearrangement links TRBV7-9 to TRBJ2-2, with D uncertain. The CDR3 is 14 amino acids. Trimming left V 2 bases short and J 2 bases short, with 6 bases between. CDR1 and CDR2 from the germline V gene are SEHNR and FQNEAQ (reference sequence).

The V and J genes are TRBV18 and TRBJ2-1; 7 positions agree with TRBD2. With 3 bases clipped from V and 4 bases from J, the junction kept 9 bases outside the gene matches. This CDR3 has 16 amino acids. In germline, CDR1 is KGHSH, CDR2 LQKENI. The CDR3 sequence is CASSPYGQRGYNEQFF. For the CDR3, the DNA is TGTGCCAGCTCACCTTACGGGCAGCGGGGATACAATGAGCAGTTCTTC.

This chain links TRBV7-3 with TRBJ1-1; D is undetermined. Germline V gives CDR1 SGHTA, CDR2 FQGTGA. The V end lost 2 bases, the J end lost 3 bases, and 7 bases lay between the germline ends. The CDR3 extends over 13 amino acids. CDR3: CASSLERDTEAFF. The CDR3 nucleotides are TGTGCCAGCAGCTTAGAACGGGACACTGAAGCTTTCTTT.